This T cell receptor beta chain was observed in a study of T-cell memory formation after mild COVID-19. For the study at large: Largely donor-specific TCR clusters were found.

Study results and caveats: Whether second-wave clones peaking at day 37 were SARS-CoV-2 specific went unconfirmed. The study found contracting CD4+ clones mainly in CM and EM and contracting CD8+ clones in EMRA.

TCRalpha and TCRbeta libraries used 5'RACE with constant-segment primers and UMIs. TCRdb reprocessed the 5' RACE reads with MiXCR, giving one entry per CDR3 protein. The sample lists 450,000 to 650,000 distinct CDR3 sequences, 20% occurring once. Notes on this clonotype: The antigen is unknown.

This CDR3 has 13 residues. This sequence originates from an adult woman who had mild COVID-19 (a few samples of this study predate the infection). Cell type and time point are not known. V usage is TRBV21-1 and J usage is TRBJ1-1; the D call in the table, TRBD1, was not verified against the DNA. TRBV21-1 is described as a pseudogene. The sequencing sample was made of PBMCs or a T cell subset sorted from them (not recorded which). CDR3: CASSGRPNTEAFF. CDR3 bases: TGTGCCAGCAGTGGGCGGCCGAACACTGAAGCTTTCTTT.